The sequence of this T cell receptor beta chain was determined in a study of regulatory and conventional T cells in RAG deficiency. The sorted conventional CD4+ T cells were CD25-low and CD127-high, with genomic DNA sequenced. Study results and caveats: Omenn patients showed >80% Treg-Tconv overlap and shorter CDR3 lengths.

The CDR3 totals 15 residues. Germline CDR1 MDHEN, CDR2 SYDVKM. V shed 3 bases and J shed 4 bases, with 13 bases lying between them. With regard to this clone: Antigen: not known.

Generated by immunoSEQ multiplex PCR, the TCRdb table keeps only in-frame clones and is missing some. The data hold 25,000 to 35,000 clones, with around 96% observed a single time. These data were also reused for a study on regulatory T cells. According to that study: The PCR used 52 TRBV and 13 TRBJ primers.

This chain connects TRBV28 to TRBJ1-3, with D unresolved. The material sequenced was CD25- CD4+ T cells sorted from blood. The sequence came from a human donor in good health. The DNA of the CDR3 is TGTGCCAGCAGTTTGAGCCTTAGAGCGGGAAACACCATATATTTT. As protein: CASSLSLRAGNTIYF. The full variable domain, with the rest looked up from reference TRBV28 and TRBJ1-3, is DVKVTQSSRYLVKRTGEKVFLECVQDMDHENMFWYRQDPGLGLRLIYFSYDVKMKEKGDIPEGYSVSREKKERFSLILESASTNQTSMYLCASSLSLRAGNTIYFGEGSWLTVV.